The 9 T cell receptor beta chains presented below share a single source sample, sequenced in a study of T cells in Graves' hyperthyroidism and ophthalmopathy. Authors of the study amplified TCR beta CDR3 regions from RNA transcripts. During a first-round RT-PCR of the TCR CDR3, the HTBI primer set was used. MiXCR was run by TCRdb on the multiplex PCR reads, yielding one entry per CDR3 protein. The data contain about 690,000 distinct CDR3 sequences, around a sixth of them seen just once; the ten biggest clones take up roughly 16%. The sequenced sample consisted of blood. These receptors all come from a man in his fifties with Graves' hyperthyroidism.

The V call is TRBV7-9, the J call TRBJ1-4; 9 bases are shared with TRBD1. The CDR3 contains 14 residues. After removal of 4 bases from V and 7 bases from J, the junction contained 4 bases not matched to a gene. Germline V lookup: CDR1 SEHNR, CDR2 FQNEAQ (reference sequence). CDR3: CASSYGTGIEKLFF. The CDR3 coding sequence is TGTGCCAGCAGCTACGGGACAGGGATTGAAAAACTGTTTTTT.

This clonotype was counted many times. The V and J genes are TRBV28 and TRBJ2-2; TRBD2 is a possible D gene (6 bases). Germline loops: CDR1 MDHEN, CDR2 SYDVKM. The CDR3 is made up of 14 amino acids. V gave up 9 bases and J gave up 2 bases, with 13 bases separating them. The CDR3 DNA follows: TGTGCCAGTACCGGGACTTCTAACACCGGGGAGCTGTTTTTT. This encodes CASTGTSNTGELFF.

This clonotype was counted many times. The chain has TRBV20-1 and TRBJ1-5; 7 positions agree with TRBD1. The CDR3 spans 13 residues. Germline V lookup: CDR1 DFQATT, CDR2 SNEGSKA (reference sequence). The CDR3 spells CSLFTGGNQPQHF. For the CDR3, the DNA is TGCAGCCTTTTCACAGGGGGCAATCAGCCCCAGCATTTT.

The chain joins TRBV19 to TRBJ2-6, with 12 bases aligning to TRBD2. CDR3 length: 16 amino acids. Germline values: CDR1 LNHDA, CDR2 SQIVND (reference sequence). Trimming cost V 6 bases and J 2 bases; bases outside gene matches: 2. The CDR3 DNA is TGTGCCAGTAGGAGACTAGCGGGAGCTGGGGCCAACGTCCTGACTTTC. It specifies CASRRLAGAGANVLTF.

This clonotype was detected a few times. The chain combines TRBV7-9 with TRBJ1-1, with D possibly TRBD1 on 6 matching bases. The germline V gene has CDR1 SEHNR and CDR2 FQNEAQ (reference sequence). V was trimmed by 7 bases and J by 2 bases, leaving 17 bases between them. The CDR3 extends over 15 amino acids. The CDR3: CASILGIQGNTEAFF. DNA of the CDR3: TGTGCCAGCATCCTGGGCATACAGGGTAACACTGAAGCTTTCTTT. Supplemented by reference TRBV7-9 and TRBJ1-1, the full variable domain reads DTGVSQNPRHKITKRGQNVTFRCDPISEHNRLYWYRQTLGQGPEFLTYFQNEAQLEKSRLLSDRFSAERPKGSFSTLEIQRTEQGDSAMYLCASILGIQGNTEAFFGQGTRLTVV.

The V gene is TRBV27, the J gene TRBJ2-1; TRBD2 matches 7 bases. Germline CDR1 is MNHEY and CDR2 is SMNVEV (reference sequence). V was pared by 8 bases and J by 10 bases, with 8 bases of the junction left unmatched. CDR3 size: 12 residues. CDR3 coding DNA: TGTGCCAGCGGAGCGGGGTCCGTCGAGCAGTTCTTC. Translating it yields CASGAGSVEQFF.

Only a few counts were recorded for this clonotype. The chain recombines TRBV19 with TRBJ2-3; 9 nucleotides match TRBD1. The CDR3 length is 17 residues. Trimming at V came to 6 bases and at J to 2 bases, leaving 12 bases not matched to a gene. Germline CDR1 reads LNHDA; CDR2 reads SQIVND (reference sequence). CDR3 nucleotide sequence: TGTGCCAGTAGCACAGACGGGACAGGGTTCTTCACAGATACGCAGTATTTT. Encoded protein: CASSTDGTGFFTDTQYF.

In its sample, this clonotype was seen a few times. The J gene is TRBJ1-2, the V gene TRBV20-1; the D gene is possibly TRBD1 (5 bases). Germline CDR1 is DFQATT and CDR2 is SNEGSKA (reference sequence). With 5 bases removed from V and 3 bases from J, the gap between germline ends came to 13 bases. CDR3 length equals 13 residues. The CDR3 reads CSAEGEVDYGYTF. Here the CDR3 DNA reads TGCAGTGCTGAAGGGGAGGTTGACTATGGCTACACCTTC.

This clonotype was detected ten times or more. The J gene is TRBJ1-4, the V gene TRBV27, with D possibly matching TRBD1 (5 bases). The CDR3 spans 17 residues. The V end was cut by 2 bases, the J end by 6 bases, with 19 bases between. Germline V lookup: CDR1 MNHEY, CDR2 SMNVEV (reference sequence). Written as DNA, the CDR3 is TGTGCCAGCAGTTTACTCCGGATCCGGGGAGGGGATGAAAAACTGTTTTTT. It is translated as CASSLLRIRGGDEKLFF.